Presented here are 5 T cell receptor beta chains from one specimen sequenced in a study of CD8+CD57+ T cells in acquired aplastic anemia. Both TCR beta VDJ combination and CDR3 sequence profiling were carried out. Genomic DNA was the template for this profiling. TCRdb reanalysed the reads using MiXCR and keeps one entry per CDR3 protein. This table holds around 180,000 distinct CDR3 sequences, 55% to 80% found once. The material sequenced was sorted CD4+, CD8+, or CD8+CD57+ T cells (not recorded which) from PBMCs. The source of these receptors is a human donor in good health.

The sample holds many counts of this clonotype. The CDR3 spells CSARDLRSGNTEAFF. DNA for the CDR3: TGCAGTGCTAGAGATCTCAGGTCTGGTAACACTGAAGCTTTCTTT. The chain carries TRBV20-1 and TRBJ1-1; D uncertain. The V gene lost 0 bases and the J gene lost 2 bases, with 13 bases spanning the gap. The CDR3 is made up of 15 amino acids. CDR1 is DFQATT and CDR2 is SNEGSKA in the germline V gene (reference sequence).

This clonotype was detected once. J is TRBJ1-2 and V is TRBV20-1, with 8 bases identical to TRBD1. CDR3 length: 18 residues. Germline trimming cut 4 bases from V and 7 bases from J; bases unmatched to any gene: 23. CDR1 and CDR2 from the germline V gene are DFQATT and SNEGSKA (reference sequence). Here the CDR3 reads CSATPLTLSGGAGFGYTF. The DNA of the CDR3 is TGCAGTGCTACTCCTTTAACGCTTTCAGGGGGCGCAGGCTTTGGCTACACCTTC.

The chain has TRBV19 and TRBJ2-7, with D possibly matching TRBD1 (5 bases). The CDR3 loop spans 14 amino acids. V lost 2 bases, J lost 2 bases, and 10 bases lay in between. CDR1 is LNHDA and CDR2 is SQIVND in the germline V gene (reference sequence). The CDR3 sequence is CASSIQGLPYEQYF. For the CDR3, the DNA is TGTGCCAGTAGTATACAGGGCCTTCCCTACGAGCAGTACTTC. The full variable domain, its missing parts supplied by reference TRBV19 and TRBJ2-7, is DGGITQSPKYLFRKEGQNVTLSCEQNLNHDAMYWYRQDPGQGLRLIYYSQIVNDFQKGDIAEGYSVSREKKESFPLTVTSAQKNPTAFYLCASSIQGLPYEQYFGPGTRLTVT.

The V gene is TRBV7-8, the J gene TRBJ2-2, with 10 bases that match TRBD2. The CDR3 runs 16 residues. Unmatched junction bases numbered 5, after V lost 7 bases and J lost 0 bases. The V gene's germline CDR1 is SGHVS and CDR2 FQNEAQ. CDR3 in amino acids: CASKLAGGANTGELFF. DNA of the CDR3: TGTGCCAGCAAATTAGCGGGAGGAGCGAACACCGGGGAGCTGTTTTTT.

This clonotype was counted only a few times. The rearrangement joins TRBV10-3 to TRBJ1-5; no clear D. This CDR3 region has 13 residues. Trimming stripped 4 bases from V and 11 bases from J, with 15 bases between. In germline, CDR1 is ENHRY, CDR2 SYGVKD. CDR3 nucleotide sequence: TGTGCCATCAGTGCCCCGCCCTCAGACGCCCAGCATTTT. It specifies CAISAPPSDAQHF.